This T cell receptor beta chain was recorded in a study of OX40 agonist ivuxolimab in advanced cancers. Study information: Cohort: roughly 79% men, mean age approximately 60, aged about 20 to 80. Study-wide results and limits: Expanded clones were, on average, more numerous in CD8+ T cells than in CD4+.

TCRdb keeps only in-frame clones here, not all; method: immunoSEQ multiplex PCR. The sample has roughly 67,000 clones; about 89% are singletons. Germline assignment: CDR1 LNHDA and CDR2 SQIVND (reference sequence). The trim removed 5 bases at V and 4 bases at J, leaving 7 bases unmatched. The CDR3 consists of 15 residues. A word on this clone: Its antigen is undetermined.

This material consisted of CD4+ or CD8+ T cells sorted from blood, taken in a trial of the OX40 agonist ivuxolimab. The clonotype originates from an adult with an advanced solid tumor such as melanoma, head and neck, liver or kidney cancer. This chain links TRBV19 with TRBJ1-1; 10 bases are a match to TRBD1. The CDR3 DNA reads TGTGCCAGTAGTCGACTTGGACAGGGGGTCACTGAAGCTTTCTTT. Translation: CASSRLGQGVTEAFF. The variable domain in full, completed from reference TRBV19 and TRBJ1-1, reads DGGITQSPKYLFRKEGQNVTLSCEQNLNHDAMYWYRQDPGQGLRLIYYSQIVNDFQKGDIAEGYSVSREKKESFPLTVTSAQKNPTAFYLCASSRLGQGVTEAFFGQGTRLTVV.